This passage covers 26 T cell receptor beta chains from one sample sequenced in a study of blood T cell repertoires in COVID-19. The table came from immunoSEQ multiplex PCR; TCRdb's copy has only in-frame clones and leaves some out. The sample lists approximately 58,000 clones; 70% to 90% were seen once. What was sequenced was peripheral blood. These TCRs come from a man between 60 and 75 years old with COVID-19, enrolled during active disease.

V and J are TRBV11-2 and TRBJ1-1; no firm D call. The germline CDR1 and CDR2 sequences are SGHAT and FQNNGV. The CDR3 sequence is 15 residues long. V was clipped by 1 base and J by 3 bases, with 12 bases between them. CDR3 in DNA: TGTGCCAGCAGCTTAGTAGCGGGGTATCACACTGAAGCTTTCTTT. It codes for CASSLVAGYHTEAFF.

A single count supports this clone. The DNA for the CDR3 is TGTGCCAGCAAGTCTGCAGCGGCACTAGGAAACACCATATATTTT. Its translation: CASKSAAALGNTIYF. The chain employs TRBV6-5 and TRBJ1-3; D unclear. V lost 7 bases and J lost 4, with 17 bases in between. The CDR3 runs to 15 residues. Looked up from germline, CDR1 is MNHEY and CDR2 is SVGAGI.

The V gene is TRBV4-3, the J gene TRBJ2-7, with D possibly matching TRBD1 (6 bases). Looked up from germline, CDR1 is LGHNA and CDR2 is YSLEER. CDR3 length: 15 residues. Deletions cut 1 base from V and 5 bases from J, with 15 bases between. The CDR3 is CASSQVQGLRHEQYF. CDR3 in DNA: TGCGCCAGCAGCCAAGTCCAGGGGTTGAGGCACGAGCAGTACTTC.

This chain uses TRBV3-1 (or the pseudogene TRBV3-2) with TRBJ2-2, with D possibly matching TRBD2 (6 bases). CDR1 and CDR2 from the germline V gene are LGHDT and YNNKEL (reference sequence). The CDR3 has 16 residues. Trimming left V 4 bases short and J 6 bases short, with 18 bases between. The CDR3 coding sequence is TGTGCCAGCAGCCCCCGAGACGCGGGGTTGGCCGGGGAGCTGTTTTTT. Residues: CASSPRDAGLAGELFF.

The CDR3 nucleotides read TGCAGCGCTCACTTCCCGGAAGGGCGGGAAGAAGCTTTCTTT. Translating it yields CSAHFPEGREEAFF. The rearrangement links TRBV29-1 to TRBJ1-1; no reliable D call. This CDR3 spans 14 amino acids. CDR1 SQVTM and CDR2 ANQGSEA come from the germline V gene. V gave up 7 bases and J gave up 8 bases, with 23 bases separating them.

A few counts support this clone. The genes are TRBV10-3 and TRBJ2-1; D gene uncertain. Germline CDR1 and CDR2: ENHRY and SYGVKD. Trimming took 7 bases from V and 0 from J, leaving 13 bases between them. The CDR3 extends over 15 amino acids. The CDR3 bases are TGTGCCATCAACTCCGGGTCCGGCTCCTACAATGAGCAGTTCTTC. Its translation: CAINSGSGSYNEQFF.

This clone was observed a few times. In nucleotides, the CDR3 is TGCAGCGTTGAAGAGCCCGGTAACTATGGCTACACCTTC. It encodes CSVEEPGNYGYTF. The chain couples TRBV29-1 to TRBJ1-2; D unresolved. The germline V gene has CDR1 SQVTM and CDR2 ANQGSEA. The CDR3 runs to 13 residues. The V and J ends lost 0 bases and 1 base respectively, with 6 bases between them.

The rearrangement links TRBV5-3 to TRBJ1-5; D gene unclear. TRBV5-3 is placed among ORFs of uncertain function. The V end was cut by 2 bases, the J end by 10 bases, with 13 bases between. The CDR3 extends over 13 amino acids. CDR3 nucleotides: TGTGCCAGAAGCTTAATAAGGGAGTACCCCCAGCATTTT. This gives the protein CARSLIREYPQHF.

This chain joins TRBV18 and TRBJ1-1, with 8 bases that match TRBD1. The CDR3 has 19 residues. CDR1 is KGHSH and CDR2 is LQKENI in the germline V gene. V lost 6 bases and J lost 7; bases outside the gene matches: 25. The CDR3 nucleotides read TGTGCCAGCTCCCCCCTCTCACCAAACAGGGGGAGAGATAGAAGTGAAGCTTTCTTT. Amino acid sequence: CASSPLSPNRGRDRSEAFF.

The chain uses TRBV30 and TRBJ2-2, with no clear D. Germline-derived CDR1 and CDR2 are GTSNPN and SVGIG (reference sequence). This CDR3 has 13 residues. Between the trimmed V and J ends, which lost 0 bases and 8 bases, there was a span of 10 bases. DNA of the CDR3: TGTGCCTGGAGTGTACGGCAGCGAGGGGAGCTGTTTTTT. This encodes CAWSVRQRGELFF.

This sequence joins TRBV9 and TRBJ2-3; 7 positions agree with TRBD2. CDR3 length: 16 residues. Germline trimming cut 0 bases from V and 1 base from J; bases unmatched to any gene: 5. CDR1 is SGDLS and CDR2 is YYNGEE in the germline V gene. CDR3: CASSVELGLGTDTQYF. DNA of the CDR3: TGTGCCAGCAGCGTAGAACTAGGACTAGGCACAGATACGCAGTATTTT.

This clone was observed a handful of times. V and J are TRBV5-1 and TRBJ2-7; a weak D match, TRBD2 (7 bases). The CDR3 loop spans 15 amino acids. The germline gives CDR1 SGHRS, CDR2 YFSETQ. The ends were cut back, 5 bases at V and 6 bases at J, with 21 bases in the middle. DNA of the CDR3: TGCGCCAGCAGTCTCGGGGGGCCTACGCCAGTCGAGCAGTACTTC. It codes for CASSLGGPTPVEQYF.

The chain recombines TRBV2 with TRBJ1-2; no clear D. Trimming stripped 3 bases from V and 5 bases from J, with 13 bases between. CDR3 size: 14 residues. Germline loops: CDR1 SNHLY, CDR2 FYNNEI. DNA of the CDR3: TGTGCCAGCAGTGATCGTGTCCTCGGGTATGGCTACACCTTC. Its translation is CASSDRVLGYGYTF.

The genes are TRBV19 and TRBJ2-3, with 8 bases matching TRBD2. Trimming at V came to 3 bases and at J to 1 base, leaving 9 bases not matched to a gene. The length of the CDR3 is 17 residues. Germline CDR1 reads LNHDA; CDR2 reads SQIVND (reference sequence). In DNA form, the CDR3 reads TGTGCCAGTAGTATGGAGGCGAGTAGCGGGGGCACAGATACGCAGTATTTT. It specifies CASSMEASSGGTDTQYF.

This chain connects TRBV18 to TRBJ2-3; tentatively, D is TRBD2 (6 bases). The CDR3 is 13 amino acids. V shed 1 base and J shed 5 bases, with 7 bases lying between them. Germline CDR1 reads KGHSH; CDR2 reads LQKENI. CDR3 in DNA: TGTGCCAGCTCACCACGGGAGGTAGATACGCAGTATTTT. This codes for CASSPREVDTQYF.

The chain is built from TRBV3-1 (or the pseudogene TRBV3-2) and TRBJ1-4, with TRBD1 as a possible D gene (6 bases). Trimming cost V 1 base and J 8 bases, with 14 bases left between them. The CDR3 is 15 residues long. Germline CDR1 and CDR2: LGHDT and YNNKEL (reference sequence). CDR3 residues: CASSQGPDRYEKLFF. CDR3 sequence (DNA): TGTGCCAGCAGCCAAGGGCCGGACAGATACGAAAAACTGTTTTTT.

The chain employs TRBV4-3 and TRBJ2-7, with D possibly matching TRBD1 (5 bases). CDR1 and CDR2 (germline): LGHNA, YSLEER. Trimming shortened V by 5 bases and J by 2 bases, and 10 bases separated the two germline ends. The CDR3 runs 13 residues. In DNA form, the CDR3 reads TGCGCCAGCAGCTTCCAGGGAACCTACGAGCAGTACTTC. Its translation is CASSFQGTYEQYF.

The chain links TRBV21-1 to TRBJ2-3; TRBD2, as called in the table, went unchecked against the DNA. TRBV21-1 is a pseudogene segment. CDR3 length: 16 amino acids. The CDR3 spells CASSKLAGGFPDTQYF. CDR3 sequence (DNA): TGTGCCAGCAGCAAACTAGCGGGAGGGTTCCCAGATACGCAGTATTTT.

V gene TRBV7-2 combines with J gene TRBJ2-2; D is uncertain. Germline V CDR1 and CDR2: SGHTA, FQGNSA. Trimming pared 5 bases from V and 0 bases from J, leaving 16 bases between. The CDR3 has 17 amino acids. This CDR3 is CASSRTSSLTNTGELFF. In DNA, the CDR3 is TGTGCCAGCAGCAGAACCTCTAGTCTTACGAACACCGGGGAGCTGTTTTTT.

The V and J genes are TRBV30 and TRBJ1-5; perhaps TRBD1 as D (6 bases). Trimming shortened V by 3 bases and J by 7 bases, and 19 bases separated the two germline ends. Germline values: CDR1 GTSNPN, CDR2 SVGIG (reference sequence). The CDR3 has 15 amino acids. The CDR3 DNA reads as TGTGCCTGGAGCCGTACTAAAGGGCAGGGGCAGCCCCAGCATTTT. Its translation: CAWSRTKGQGQPQHF.

The V call is TRBV5-1, the J call TRBJ2-6; D gene unclear. V lost 4 bases, J lost 0 bases, and 8 bases lay in between. In germline, CDR1 is SGHRS, CDR2 YFSETQ. The CDR3 totals 15 residues. The CDR3 DNA reads TGCGCCAGCAGCACAGCCCGCTCTGGGGCCAACGTCCTGACTTTC. Translating it yields CASSTARSGANVLTF.

V usage is TRBV10-3 and J usage is TRBJ2-1, with 7 bases aligning to TRBD2. Trimming took 0 bases from V and 9 from J; bases not matched to a gene: 2. The CDR3 covers 13 residues. In germline, CDR1 is ENHRY, CDR2 SYGVKD. CDR3 protein: CAISESTGGEQFF. The CDR3 nucleotides read TGTGCCATCAGTGAGTCGACGGGGGGTGAGCAGTTCTTC.

J is TRBJ2-3 and V is TRBV5-1, with 10 bases fitting TRBD2. J lost 2 bases, V lost 5 bases, and 5 bases had no gene match. Per the germline V gene, CDR1 is SGHRS and CDR2 is YFSETQ. CDR3 length: 15 residues. The CDR3 bases are TGCGCCAGCAGGGCTAGCGGGGGACTCACAGATACGCAGTATTTT. It specifies CASRASGGLTDTQYF.

J is TRBJ1-2 and V is TRBV3-1 (or the pseudogene TRBV3-2), with D unresolved. CDR3 size: 14 residues. The germline V gene encodes CDR1 LGHDT and CDR2 YNNKEL (reference sequence). The V gene lost 0 bases and the J gene lost 5 bases, with 10 bases spanning the gap. The CDR3 nucleotides read TGTGCCAGCAGCCAAGAGTTGCAGTCTTATGGCTACACCTTC. It specifies CASSQELQSYGYTF.

J is TRBJ2-2 and V is TRBV3-1 (or the pseudogene TRBV3-2), with unresolved D. The CDR3 runs 16 residues. V lost 1 base and J 2 bases, leaving 11 bases between the germline ends. Germline-derived CDR1 and CDR2 are LGHDT and YNNKEL (reference sequence). The CDR3 region is CASSQVRPVNTGELFF. In DNA form, the CDR3 reads TGTGCCAGCAGCCAAGTACGTCCAGTAAACACCGGGGAGCTGTTTTTT.

The chain links TRBV10-3 to TRBJ1-3; 9 bases are shared with TRBD1. After removal of 4 bases from V and 4 bases from J, the junction contained 5 bases not matched to a gene. This CDR3 region has 15 residues. The germline V gene has CDR1 ENHRY and CDR2 SYGVKD. The CDR3 coding sequence is TGTGCCATCAGTGTAAGACAGGGGGTCGGAAACACCATATATTTT. This encodes CAISVRQGVGNTIYF.